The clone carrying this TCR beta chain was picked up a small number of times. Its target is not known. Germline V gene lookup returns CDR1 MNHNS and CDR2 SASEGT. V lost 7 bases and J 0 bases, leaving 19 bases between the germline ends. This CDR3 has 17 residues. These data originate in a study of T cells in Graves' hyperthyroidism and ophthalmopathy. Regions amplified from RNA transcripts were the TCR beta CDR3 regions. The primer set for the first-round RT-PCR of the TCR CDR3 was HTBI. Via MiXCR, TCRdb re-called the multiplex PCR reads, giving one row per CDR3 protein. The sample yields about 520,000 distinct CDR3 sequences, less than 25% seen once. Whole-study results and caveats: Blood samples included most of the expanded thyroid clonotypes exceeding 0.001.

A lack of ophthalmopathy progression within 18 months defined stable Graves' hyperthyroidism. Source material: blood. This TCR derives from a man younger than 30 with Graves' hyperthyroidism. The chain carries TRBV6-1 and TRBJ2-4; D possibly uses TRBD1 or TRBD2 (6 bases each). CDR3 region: CASTLIGGRRAKNIQYF. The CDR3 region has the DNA TGTGCCAGCACCCTGATTGGGGGGCGTAGAGCCAAAAACATTCAGTACTTC.